These 8 T cell receptor beta chains share one sample of origin, sequenced in a study of blood T cell repertoires in COVID-19. Profiled with immunoSEQ multiplex PCR; TCRdb holds only in-frame clones, not every one. The table includes hundreds of thousands of clones, around 91% detected once. The sample taken for sequencing was peripheral blood. Receptor source: a woman between 55 and 75 years old with acute or convalescent COVID-19.

The gene calls are TRBV28 and TRBJ2-4; 9 nucleotides match TRBD2. The CDR3 runs to 15 residues. Germline V gene sequence: CDR1 MDHEN, CDR2 SYDVKM. V lost 5 bases, J lost 9 bases, and 11 bases stayed unmatched. The CDR3: CASSPVGTSSTIQYF. The CDR3 nucleotides read TGTGCCAGCAGTCCCGTCGGGACTAGCTCGACCATTCAGTACTTC.

The rearrangement joins TRBV5-1 to TRBJ2-1, with D possibly being TRBD1 (6 bases). V was trimmed by 4 bases and J by 5 bases, leaving 16 bases between them. There are 15 residues in the CDR3. Looked up from germline, CDR1 is SGHRS and CDR2 is YFSETQ. The CDR3 DNA reads TGCGCCAGCAGCCCCGGGACAAACCCCCACAATGAGCAGTTCTTC. Protein sequence: CASSPGTNPHNEQFF.

The V call is TRBV5-6, the J call TRBJ2-7; 11 bases agree with TRBD1. The CDR3 length is 18 residues. Germline V gene data show CDR1 as SGHDT and CDR2 as YYEEEE. V shed 4 bases, J shed 0 bases, and the junction held 12 bases outside the gene matches. Here the CDR3 reads CASSLDRGRGGSSYEQYF. CDR3 bases: TGTGCCAGCAGCCTGGACAGGGGGCGAGGAGGGAGCTCCTACGAGCAGTACTTC.

The rearrangement links TRBV6-2 or TRBV6-3 to TRBJ1-5; TRBD1 matches 7 bases. V shed 5 bases, J shed 4 bases, and the junction held 8 bases outside the gene matches. Germline assignment: CDR1 MNHEY and CDR2 SVGEGT. The CDR3 is made up of 15 amino acids. CDR3 DNA: TGTGCCAGCAGTCTTCACAGGGGCGGGAATCAGCCCCAGCATTTT. Amino acids: CASSLHRGGNQPQHF.

This chain links TRBV29-1 with TRBJ2-3, with D possibly being TRBD2 (5 bases). Germline V lookup: CDR1 SQVTM, CDR2 ANQGSEA. The CDR3 totals 17 residues. Trimming stripped 0 bases from V and 0 bases from J, with 16 bases between. The DNA for the CDR3 is TGCAGCGTTGAAGAAGAATATGGGCGGACTAGCACAGATACGCAGTATTTT. This gives the protein CSVEEEYGRTSTDTQYF.

The chain joins TRBV7-3 to TRBJ2-3, with 9 bases lining up with TRBD2. The length of the CDR3 is 16 residues. Germline loops: CDR1 SGHTA, CDR2 FQGTGA. V lost 5 bases, J lost 1 base, and 7 bases stayed unmatched. DNA for the CDR3: TGTGCCAGCAGCCTACAAGCGGGGGGCGGCACAGATACGCAGTATTTT. Its protein product is CASSLQAGGGTDTQYF. The variable domain in full, with the rest retrieved from reference TRBV7-3 and TRBJ2-3, is GAGVSQTPSNKVTEKGKYVELRCDPISGHTALYWYRQSLGQGPEFLIYFQGTGAADDSGLPNDRFFAVRPEGSVSTLKIQRTERGDSAVYLCASSLQAGGGTDTQYFGPGTRLTVL.

The rearrangement joins TRBV3-1 (or the pseudogene TRBV3-2) to TRBJ1-2; TRBD1 aligns across 8 bases. This CDR3 is built from 13 residues. Germline V gene sequence: CDR1 LGHDT, CDR2 YNNKEL (reference sequence). V lost 3 bases, J lost 9 bases, and 6 bases stayed unmatched. CDR3 in amino acids: CASSHRQGKRYTF. CDR3 nucleotide sequence: TGTGCCAGCAGCCATAGACAGGGGAAACGCTACACCTTC.

V usage is TRBV7-3 and J usage is TRBJ2-7, with D perhaps TRBD2 (6 bases). The V end was cut by 4 bases, the J end by 6 bases, with 10 bases between. This CDR3 region has 12 residues. The V gene's germline CDR1 is SGHTA and CDR2 FQGTGA. The CDR3 sequence: CASSSVGGEQYF. In DNA, the CDR3 is TGTGCCAGCAGCTCCGTCGGGGGCGAGCAGTACTTC.